The clone carrying this T cell receptor beta chain was detected only a few times. Antigen unknown. A sample-barcoded 5' primer and a J-beta primer mix were used in a second PCR of roughly 7 to 11 cycles. TCRdb reanalysed the 5' RACE reads using MiXCR and keeps one entry per CDR3 protein. The sample carries 800,000 to 950,000 distinct CDR3 sequences, about 27% recorded once. CDR1 and CDR2 (germline): SGHTA, FQGNSA. This CDR3 is built from 17 residues. V was pared by 5 bases and J by 0 bases, with 8 bases of the junction left unmatched. This entry belongs to a study of blood T cells in healthy people across ages. General study points: Per million T cells, TCR beta diversity dropped roughly linearly as age increased.

The sample also formed part of further work on T cells of mothers and their children. That report adds: Thymic selection molds TCR recombination output in a comparable way in related and unrelated pairs.

This chain uses TRBV7-2 with TRBJ1-5; 9 bases are a match to TRBD1. Sequencing used blood. The sequence derives from a woman aged 40 to 50 in good health. The CDR3 is CASSDYRGPNSNQPQHF. CDR3 bases: TGTGCCAGCAGCGATTACAGGGGGCCAAATAGCAATCAGCCCCAGCATTTT.